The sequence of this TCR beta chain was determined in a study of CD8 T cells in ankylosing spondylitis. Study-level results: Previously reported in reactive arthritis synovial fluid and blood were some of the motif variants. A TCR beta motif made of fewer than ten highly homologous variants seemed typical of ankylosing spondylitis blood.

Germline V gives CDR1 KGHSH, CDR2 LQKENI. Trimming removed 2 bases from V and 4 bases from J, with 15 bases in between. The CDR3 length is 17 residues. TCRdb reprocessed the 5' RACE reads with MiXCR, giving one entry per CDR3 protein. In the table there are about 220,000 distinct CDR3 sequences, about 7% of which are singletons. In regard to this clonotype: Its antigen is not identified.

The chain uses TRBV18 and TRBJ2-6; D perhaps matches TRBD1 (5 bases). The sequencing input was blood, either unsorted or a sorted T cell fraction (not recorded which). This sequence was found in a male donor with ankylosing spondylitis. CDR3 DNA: TGTGCCAGCTCACCAATCCCCCCAGGGTCGGGGGCCAACGTCCTGACTTTC. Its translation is CASSPIPPGSGANVLTF.